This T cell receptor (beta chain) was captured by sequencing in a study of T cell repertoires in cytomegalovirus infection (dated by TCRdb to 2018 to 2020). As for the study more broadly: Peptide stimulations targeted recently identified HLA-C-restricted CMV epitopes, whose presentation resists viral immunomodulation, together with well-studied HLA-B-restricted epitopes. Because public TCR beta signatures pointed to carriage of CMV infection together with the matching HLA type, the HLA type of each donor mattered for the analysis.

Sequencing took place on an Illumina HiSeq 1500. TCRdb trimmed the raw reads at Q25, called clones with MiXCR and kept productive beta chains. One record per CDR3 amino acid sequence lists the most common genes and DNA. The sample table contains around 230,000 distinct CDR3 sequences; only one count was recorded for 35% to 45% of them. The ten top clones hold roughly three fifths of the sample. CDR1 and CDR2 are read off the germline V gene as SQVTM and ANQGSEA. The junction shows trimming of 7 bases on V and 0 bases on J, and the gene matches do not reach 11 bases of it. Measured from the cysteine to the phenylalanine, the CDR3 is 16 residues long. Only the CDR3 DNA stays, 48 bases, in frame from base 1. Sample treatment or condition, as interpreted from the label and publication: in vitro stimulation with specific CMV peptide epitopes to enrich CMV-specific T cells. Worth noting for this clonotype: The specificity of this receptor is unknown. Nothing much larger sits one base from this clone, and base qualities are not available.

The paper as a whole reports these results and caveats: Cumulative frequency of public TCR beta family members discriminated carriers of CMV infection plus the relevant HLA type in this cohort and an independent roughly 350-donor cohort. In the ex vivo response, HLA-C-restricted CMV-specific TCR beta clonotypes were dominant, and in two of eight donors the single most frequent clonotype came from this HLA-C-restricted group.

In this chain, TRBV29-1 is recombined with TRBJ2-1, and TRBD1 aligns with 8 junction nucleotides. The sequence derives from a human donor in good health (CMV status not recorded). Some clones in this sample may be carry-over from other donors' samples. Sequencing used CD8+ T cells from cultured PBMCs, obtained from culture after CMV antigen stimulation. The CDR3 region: CSARGTGGSSYNEQFF. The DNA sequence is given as TGCAGCGCCCGTGGTACAGGGGGGAGCTCCTACAATGAGCAGTTCTTC.